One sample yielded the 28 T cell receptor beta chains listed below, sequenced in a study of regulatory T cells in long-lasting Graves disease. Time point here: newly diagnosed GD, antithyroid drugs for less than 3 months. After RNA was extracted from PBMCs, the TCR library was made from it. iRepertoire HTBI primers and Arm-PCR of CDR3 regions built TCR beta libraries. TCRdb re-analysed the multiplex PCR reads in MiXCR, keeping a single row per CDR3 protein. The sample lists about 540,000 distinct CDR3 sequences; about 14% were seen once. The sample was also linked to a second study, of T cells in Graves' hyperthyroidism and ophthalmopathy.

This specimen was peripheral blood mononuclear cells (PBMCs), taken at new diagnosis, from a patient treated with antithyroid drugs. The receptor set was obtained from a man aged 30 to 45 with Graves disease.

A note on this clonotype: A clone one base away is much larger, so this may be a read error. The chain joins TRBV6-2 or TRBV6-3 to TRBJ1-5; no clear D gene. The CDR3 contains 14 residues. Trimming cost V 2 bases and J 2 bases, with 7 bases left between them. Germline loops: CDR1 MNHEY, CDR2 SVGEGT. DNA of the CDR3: TGTGCCAGCAGTTACCGACCGGGCAATCAGCCCCAGCATTTT. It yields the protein CASSYRPGNQPQHF.

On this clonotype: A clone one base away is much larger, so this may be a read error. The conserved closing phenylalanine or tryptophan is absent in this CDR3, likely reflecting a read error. CDR3 sequence (DNA): TGTGCCTGGAGCGTAACAGGGATAGCTTTCCTT. This codes for CAWSVTGIAFL. This chain connects TRBV30 to TRBJ1-1; tentative D call: TRBD1 (6 bases). This CDR3 has 11 residues. With 3 bases removed from V and 10 bases from J, the gap between germline ends came to 12 bases. The germline V gene encodes CDR1 GTSNPN and CDR2 SVGIG (reference sequence).

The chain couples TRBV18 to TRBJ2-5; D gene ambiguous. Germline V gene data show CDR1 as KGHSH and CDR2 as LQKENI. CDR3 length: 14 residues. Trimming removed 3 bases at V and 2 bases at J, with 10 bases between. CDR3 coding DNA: TGTGCCAGCTCACCTGTGTCAGCGCAAGAGACCCAGTACTTC. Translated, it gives CASSPVSAQETQYF.

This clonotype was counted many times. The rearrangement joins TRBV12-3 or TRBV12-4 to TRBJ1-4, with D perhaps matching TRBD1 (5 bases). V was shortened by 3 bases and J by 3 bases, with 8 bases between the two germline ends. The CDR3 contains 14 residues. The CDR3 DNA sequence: TGTGCCAGCAGTTTGGGACGACCTAATGAAAAACTGTTTTTT. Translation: CASSLGRPNEKLFF.

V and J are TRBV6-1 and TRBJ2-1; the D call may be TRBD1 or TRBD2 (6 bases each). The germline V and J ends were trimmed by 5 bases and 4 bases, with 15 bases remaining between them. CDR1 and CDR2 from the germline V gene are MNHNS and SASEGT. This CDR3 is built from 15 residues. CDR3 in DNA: TGTGCCAGCAGTCAGGGGAGGTCCTCATACAATGAGCAGTTCTTC. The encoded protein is CASSQGRSSYNEQFF.

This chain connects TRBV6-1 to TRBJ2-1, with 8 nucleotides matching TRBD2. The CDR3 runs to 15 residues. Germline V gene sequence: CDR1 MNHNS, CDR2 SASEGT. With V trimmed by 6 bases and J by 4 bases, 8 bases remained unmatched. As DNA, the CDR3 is TGTGCCAGCAGCTCCGGGACTAGAGTTTACAATGAGCAGTTCTTC. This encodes CASSSGTRVYNEQFF.

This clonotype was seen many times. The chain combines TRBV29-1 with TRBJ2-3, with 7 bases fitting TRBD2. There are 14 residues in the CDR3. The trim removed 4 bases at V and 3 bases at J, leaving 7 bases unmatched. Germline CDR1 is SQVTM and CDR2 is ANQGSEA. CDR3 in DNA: TGCAGCGTTGCGAGGGCGGGAGTTACAGATACGCAGTATTTT. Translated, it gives CSVARAGVTDTQYF.

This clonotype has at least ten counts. CDR3 sequence reads: CAISGGETAEAFF. For the CDR3, the DNA is TGTGCCATCAGTGGGGGGGAAACCGCTGAAGCTTTCTTT. The chain uses TRBV10-3 and TRBJ1-1; possibly TRBD1 for D (5 bases). CDR1 ENHRY and CDR2 SYGVKD come from the germline V gene. The CDR3 extends over 13 amino acids. Trimming took 4 bases from V and 6 from J, leaving 12 bases between them.

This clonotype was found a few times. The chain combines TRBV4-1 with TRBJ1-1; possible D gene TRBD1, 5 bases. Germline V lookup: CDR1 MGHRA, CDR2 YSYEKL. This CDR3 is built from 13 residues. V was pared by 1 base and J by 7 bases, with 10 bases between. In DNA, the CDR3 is TGCGCCAGCAGCCAAGCAAGGGGTGGTGAAGCTTTCTTT. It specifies CASSQARGGEAFF.

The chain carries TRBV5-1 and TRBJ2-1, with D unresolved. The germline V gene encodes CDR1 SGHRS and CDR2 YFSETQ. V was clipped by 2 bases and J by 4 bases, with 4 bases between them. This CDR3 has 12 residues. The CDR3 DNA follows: TGCGCCAGCAGCTTTATATACAATGAGCAGTTCTTC. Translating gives CASSFIYNEQFF.

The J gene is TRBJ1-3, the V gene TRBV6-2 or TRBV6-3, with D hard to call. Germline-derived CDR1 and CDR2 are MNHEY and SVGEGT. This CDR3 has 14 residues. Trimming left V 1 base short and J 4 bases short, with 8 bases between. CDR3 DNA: TGTGCCAGCAGTTACTTGGCACCGGGAAACACCATATATTTT. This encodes CASSYLAPGNTIYF.

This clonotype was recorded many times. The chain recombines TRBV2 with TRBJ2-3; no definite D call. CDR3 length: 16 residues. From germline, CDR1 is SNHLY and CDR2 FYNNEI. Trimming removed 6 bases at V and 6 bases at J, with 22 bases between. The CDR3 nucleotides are TGTGCCAGCAGCCCAATTGAATCTGAGGCCGGGGATACGCAGTATTTT. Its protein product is CASSPIESEAGDTQYF. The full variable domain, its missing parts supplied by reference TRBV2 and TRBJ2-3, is EPEVTQTPSHQVTQMGQEVILRCVPISNHLYFYWYRQILGQKVEFLVSFYNNEISEKSEIFDDQFSVERPDGSNFTLKIRSTKLEDSAMYFCASSPIESEAGDTQYFGPGTRLTVL.

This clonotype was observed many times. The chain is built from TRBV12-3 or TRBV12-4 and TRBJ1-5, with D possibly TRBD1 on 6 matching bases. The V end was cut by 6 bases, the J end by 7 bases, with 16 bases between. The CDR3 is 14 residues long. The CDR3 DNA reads TGTGCCAGCAGATCGAGGGGGGGGACCCAGCCCCAGCATTTT. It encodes CASRSRGGTQPQHF.

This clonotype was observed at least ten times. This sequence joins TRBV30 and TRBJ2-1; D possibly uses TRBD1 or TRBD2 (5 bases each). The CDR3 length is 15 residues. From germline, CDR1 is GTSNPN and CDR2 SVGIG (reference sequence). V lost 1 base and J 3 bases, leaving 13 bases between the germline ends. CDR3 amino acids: CAWSGGAGLYNEQFF. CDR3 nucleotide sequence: TGTGCCTGGAGTGGAGGGGCGGGTCTCTACAATGAGCAGTTCTTC.

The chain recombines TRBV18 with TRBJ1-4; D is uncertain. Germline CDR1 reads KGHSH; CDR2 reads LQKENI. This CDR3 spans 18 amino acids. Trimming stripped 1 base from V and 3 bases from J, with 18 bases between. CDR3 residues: CASSPQEGGISANEKLFF. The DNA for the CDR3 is TGTGCCAGCTCACCACAGGAGGGAGGGATCTCGGCTAATGAAAAACTGTTTTTT.

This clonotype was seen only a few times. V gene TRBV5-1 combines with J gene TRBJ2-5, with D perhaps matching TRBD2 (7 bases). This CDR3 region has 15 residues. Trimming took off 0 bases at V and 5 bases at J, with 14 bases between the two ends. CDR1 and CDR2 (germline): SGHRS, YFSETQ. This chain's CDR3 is CASSLVRGRGETQYF. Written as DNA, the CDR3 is TGCGCCAGCAGCTTGGTCCGGGGGAGGGGGGAGACCCAGTACTTC.

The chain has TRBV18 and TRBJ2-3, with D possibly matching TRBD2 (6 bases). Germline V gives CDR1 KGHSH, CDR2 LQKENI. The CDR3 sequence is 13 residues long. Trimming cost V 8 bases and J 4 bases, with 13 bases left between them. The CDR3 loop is CASLPGRPDTQYF. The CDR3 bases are TGTGCCAGCCTCCCAGGGAGGCCAGATACGCAGTATTTT.

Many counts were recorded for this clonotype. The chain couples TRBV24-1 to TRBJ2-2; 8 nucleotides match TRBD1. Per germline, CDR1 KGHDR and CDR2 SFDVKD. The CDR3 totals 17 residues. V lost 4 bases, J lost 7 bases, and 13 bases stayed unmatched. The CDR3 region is CATSEQQQGARNGELFF. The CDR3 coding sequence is TGTGCCACCAGTGAGCAACAGCAGGGGGCAAGGAACGGGGAGCTGTTTTTT.

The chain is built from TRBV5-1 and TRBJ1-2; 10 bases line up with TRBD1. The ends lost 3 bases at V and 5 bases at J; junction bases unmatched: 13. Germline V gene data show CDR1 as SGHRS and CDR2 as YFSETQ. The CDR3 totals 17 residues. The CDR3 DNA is TGCGCCAGCAGCTCTTCGCTCCGGGACAGGGGTAGTTATGGCTACACCTTC. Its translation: CASSSSLRDRGSYGYTF.

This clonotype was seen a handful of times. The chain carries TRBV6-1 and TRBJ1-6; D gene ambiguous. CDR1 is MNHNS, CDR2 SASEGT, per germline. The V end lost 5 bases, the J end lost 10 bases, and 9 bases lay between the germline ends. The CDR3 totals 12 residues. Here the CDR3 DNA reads TGTGCCAGCAGTCGAGCTAGATCACCCCTCCACTTT. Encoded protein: CASSRARSPLHF.

The CDR3 sequence: CASSTSGANEKLFF. CDR3 bases: TGTGCCAGTAGTACGTCGGGAGCTAATGAAAAACTGTTTTTT. The rearrangement joins TRBV19 to TRBJ1-4; D is undetermined. The CDR3 has 14 amino acids. Germline V gene sequence: CDR1 LNHDA, CDR2 SQIVND (reference sequence). V was shortened by 4 bases and J by 3 bases, with 9 bases between the two germline ends. The complete variable domain, with remaining parts taken from reference TRBV19 and TRBJ1-4, reads DGGITQSPKYLFRKEGQNVTLSCEQNLNHDAMYWYRQDPGQGLRLIYYSQIVNDFQKGDIAEGYSVSREKKESFPLTVTSAQKNPTAFYLCASSTSGANEKLFFGSGTQLSVL.

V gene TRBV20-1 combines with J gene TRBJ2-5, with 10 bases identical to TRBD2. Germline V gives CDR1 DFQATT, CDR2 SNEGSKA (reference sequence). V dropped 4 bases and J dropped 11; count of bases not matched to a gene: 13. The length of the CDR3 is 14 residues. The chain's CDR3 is CSANLGGLAEGQYF. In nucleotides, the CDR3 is TGCAGTGCTAATCTTGGCGGACTAGCGGAAGGGCAGTACTTC.

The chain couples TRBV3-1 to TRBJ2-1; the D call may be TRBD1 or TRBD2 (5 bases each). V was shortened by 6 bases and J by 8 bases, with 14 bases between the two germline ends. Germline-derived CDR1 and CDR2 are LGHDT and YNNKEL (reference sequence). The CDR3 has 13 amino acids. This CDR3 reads CASSRTGLDEQFF. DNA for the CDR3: TGTGCCAGCAGTCGTACGGGGCTCGATGAGCAGTTCTTC.

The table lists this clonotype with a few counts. The CDR3 region has the DNA TGCAGTGCTCGGACCTTTCCCGGGGTAGAAAAACTGTTTTTT. Its protein product is CSARTFPGVEKLFF. The chain is built from TRBV20-1 and TRBJ1-4; no clear D. V was trimmed by 5 bases and J by 8 bases, leaving 18 bases between them. Germline CDR1 reads DFQATT; CDR2 reads SNEGSKA (reference sequence). CDR3 length: 14 amino acids.

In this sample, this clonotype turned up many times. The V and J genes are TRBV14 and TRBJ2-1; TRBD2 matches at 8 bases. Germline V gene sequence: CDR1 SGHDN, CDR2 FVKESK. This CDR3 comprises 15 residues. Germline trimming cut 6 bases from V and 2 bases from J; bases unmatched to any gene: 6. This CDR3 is CASRRLAGPYNEQFF. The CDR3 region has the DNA TGTGCCAGCAGGAGGTTAGCGGGGCCCTACAATGAGCAGTTCTTC.

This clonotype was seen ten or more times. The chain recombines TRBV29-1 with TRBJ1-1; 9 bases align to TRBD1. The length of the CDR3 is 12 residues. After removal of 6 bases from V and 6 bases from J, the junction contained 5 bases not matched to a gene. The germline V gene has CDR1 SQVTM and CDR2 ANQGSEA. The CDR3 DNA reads TGCAGCGTAACAGGGGGCAGGGCTGAAGCTTTCTTT. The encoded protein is CSVTGGRAEAFF.

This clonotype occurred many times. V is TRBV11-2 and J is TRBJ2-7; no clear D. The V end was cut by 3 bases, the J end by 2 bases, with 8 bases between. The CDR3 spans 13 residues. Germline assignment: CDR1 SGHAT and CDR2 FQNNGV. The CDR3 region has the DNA TGTGCCAGCAGCTTTATTCAGACCTACGAGCAGTACTTC. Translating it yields CASSFIQTYEQYF.

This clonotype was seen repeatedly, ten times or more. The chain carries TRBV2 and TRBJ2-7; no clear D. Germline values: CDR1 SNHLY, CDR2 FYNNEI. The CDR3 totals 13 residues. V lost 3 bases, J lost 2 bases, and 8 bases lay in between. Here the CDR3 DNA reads TGTGCCAGCAGTGATCAAGGAGCCTACGAGCAGTACTTC. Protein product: CASSDQGAYEQYF.